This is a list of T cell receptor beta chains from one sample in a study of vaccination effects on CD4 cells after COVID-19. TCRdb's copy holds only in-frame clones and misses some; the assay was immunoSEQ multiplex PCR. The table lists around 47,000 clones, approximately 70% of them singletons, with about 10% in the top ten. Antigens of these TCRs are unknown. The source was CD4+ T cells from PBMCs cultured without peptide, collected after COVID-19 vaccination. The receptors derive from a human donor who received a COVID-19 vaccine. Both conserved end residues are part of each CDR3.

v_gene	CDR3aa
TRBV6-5	CASSWEGLVGEKLFF
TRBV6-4	CASSVKRAQETQYF
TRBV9	CASSVSQVYTGELFF
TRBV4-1	CASSQEAFQGSGNNEQFF
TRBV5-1	CASQDRAGGGSNTQYF
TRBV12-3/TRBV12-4	CASSTGSGGYTF
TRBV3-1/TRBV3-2	CASSRQTGELFF
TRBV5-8	CASSPTDEQYF
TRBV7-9	CASSSPDRGHWLTGEQYF
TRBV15	CATSRGTSGSYEQYF
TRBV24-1	CATSGNSFYGYTF
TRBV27	CASRARGETQYF
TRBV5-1	CASSPTGQHTDTQYF
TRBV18	CASSPNEAGDNEQFF
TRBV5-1	CASSQQYLTNTGELFF
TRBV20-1	CSASRARGPGELFF
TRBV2	CASRPRTGFTGELFF
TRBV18	CASSPQRTSGGSSYNEQFF
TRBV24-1	CATNQGGSNQPQHF
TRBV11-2	CASSFRDGNTEAFF
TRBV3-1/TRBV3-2	CASSQEGGSYEQYF
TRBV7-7	CASSFDSRTGYHNNQPQHF
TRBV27	CAPDPANQPQHF
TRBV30	CAWSLNRVDTQYF
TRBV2	CASRPGTGFDEQYF
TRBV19	CASSIRGTEAFF
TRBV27	CASSPGHSGNTIYF
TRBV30	CAGRGGRQGFTGELFF
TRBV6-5	CASSYLNRRKLFF
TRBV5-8	CASSFIISSSVYEQYF
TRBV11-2	CASSLELGRTKNTEAFF
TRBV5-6	CASSLQGHGYTF
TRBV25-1	CASSDIGTSTEQFF
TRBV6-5	CASSYSFGYEQYF
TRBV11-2	CASSFQGSANTEAFF